This T cell receptor beta chain was documented in a study of blood T cell repertoires in COVID-19. Study-wide context: Both acute and convalescent COVID-19 samples were obtained from the United States, Italy and Spain. Sample material is recorded as cDNA or gDNA derived from T cells, B-cell-depleted T cells, or PBMCs.

V lost 0 bases, J lost 6 bases, and 14 bases lay in between. The CDR3 spans 14 residues. Germline V gene sequence: CDR1 GTSNPN, CDR2 SVGIG (reference sequence). How the authors handled the data: Estimation of nucleated cell counts was performed using reference gene primer amplification. Clones were read by immunoSEQ multiplex PCR, and TCRdb kept only the in-frame ones, dropping some. That table supplies the V and J calls and clone size; D and trimming were determined from the DNA. The table shows fewer than 85,000 clones, with 75% to 90% occurring only once. This rearrangement joins TRBV30 to TRBJ1-1; D uncertain. The clonotype was recovered from a man aged 50-60 years with active COVID-19. The sequenced sample consisted of peripheral blood. The CDR3 nucleotides read TGTGCCTGGAGTGTGGTGTTGGGCGGGTCTGAAGCTTTCTTT. Its translation is CAWSVVLGGSEAFF.